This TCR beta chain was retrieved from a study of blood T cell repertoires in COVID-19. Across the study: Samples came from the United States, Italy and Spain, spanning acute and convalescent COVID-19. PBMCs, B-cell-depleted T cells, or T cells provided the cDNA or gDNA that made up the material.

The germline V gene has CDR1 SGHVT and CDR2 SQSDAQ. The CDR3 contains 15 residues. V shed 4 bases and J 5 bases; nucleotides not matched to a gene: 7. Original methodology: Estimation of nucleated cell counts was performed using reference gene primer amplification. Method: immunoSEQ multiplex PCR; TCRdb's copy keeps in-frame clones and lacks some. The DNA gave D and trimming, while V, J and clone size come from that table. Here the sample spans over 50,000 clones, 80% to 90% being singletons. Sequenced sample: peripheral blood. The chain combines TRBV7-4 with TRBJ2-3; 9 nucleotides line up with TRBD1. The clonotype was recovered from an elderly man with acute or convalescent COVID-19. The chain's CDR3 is CASSSRDRGEDTQYF. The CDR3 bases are TGTGCCAGCAGCTCCAGAGACAGGGGGGAAGATACGCAGTATTTT.